This entry describes one T cell receptor (beta chain). Antigen specificity is unknown. Method: immunoSEQ multiplex PCR; TCRdb's copy keeps in-frame clones and lacks some. The data contain about 64,000 clones, more than 80% of them singletons. The data belong to a study of PD-1 blockade in classical Hodgkin lymphoma. Study context: Nivolumab 3 mg/kg was given intravenously every 2 weeks.

Described time point: cycle 4 day 1 (C4D1), after more than 5 weeks of nivolumab. Relapse after autologous stem cell transplantation occurred in every patient, and brentuximab vedotin exposure varied. Germline V gives CDR1 SGHRS, CDR2 YFSETQ. Trimming took off 7 bases at V and 1 base at J, with 11 bases between the two ends. CDR3 size: 13 residues. Findings of the study overall: A significant rise in TCR diversity by C4D1 was seen for CD4+ but not CD8+ cells. Whoever responded completely had baseline diversity much like that seen in newly diagnosed patients.

This receptor was obtained from a human donor with classical Hodgkin lymphoma. J is TRBJ2-5 and V is TRBV5-1; D is uncertain. The sequences come from peripheral blood mononuclear cells (PBMCs), collected before the fourth cycle of nivolumab. DNA of the CDR3: TGCGCCAGCCGGCTAACCCCCCAAGAGACCCAGTACTTC. Encoded protein: CASRLTPQETQYF.